The 9 T cell receptor beta chains in this list originate from one sample, sequenced in a study of T cell responses to AZD1222 COVID-19 vaccine (dated by TCRdb to 2020 to 2023). Taken with the paper, the label for time point translates to: baseline before first vaccination. The library was built by means of the immunoSEQ multiplex PCR assay. The table comes from immuneACCESS by way of TCRdb, which keeps in-frame sequences with V and J called. Part of the clones is missing from these tables; in studies checked, under half for an unresolved V gene and the rest for unknown reasons. The sample contains some 180,000 clones, approximately 92% of them found a single time. The ten largest account for more than 9% of the sample. The starting material was peripheral blood, obtained on day 0 of AZD1222 vaccination. The source is an adult in good health.

The V and J genes are TRBV4-1 and TRBJ1-3; D possibly corresponds to TRBD1 (6 bases). Trimming cost V 1 base and J 0 bases, with 10 bases left between them. The CDR3 runs to 16 residues. Germline V gene lookup returns CDR1 MGHRA and CDR2 YSYEKL. Written as DNA, the CDR3 is TGCGCCAGCAGCCAAGTCGGGGGCACCTCTGGAAACACCATATATTTT. Protein sequence: CASSQVGGTSGNTIYF.

The J gene is TRBJ1-6, the V gene TRBV28, with 7 bases lining up with TRBD1. The V and J ends lost 3 bases and 0 bases, in that order; junction bases with no gene match: 8. The CDR3 loop spans 18 amino acids. CDR1 is MDHEN, CDR2 SYDVKM, per germline. The CDR3 sequence is CASSLGQKGRSYNSPLHF. The CDR3 DNA is TGTGCCAGCAGTTTGGGACAGAAGGGACGCTCCTATAATTCACCCCTCCACTTT.

The gene calls are TRBV5-6 and TRBJ2-5; D not resolved. The V gene's germline CDR1 is SGHDT and CDR2 YYEEEE. The V end lost 0 bases, the J end lost 6 bases, and 9 bases lay between the germline ends. The CDR3 is 13 amino acids. This CDR3 reads CASSLGASQTQYF. CDR3 nucleotides: TGTGCCAGCAGCTTGGGGGCAAGTCAGACCCAGTACTTC. The variable domain in full, completed from reference TRBV5-6 and TRBJ2-5, reads DAGVTQSPTHLIKTRGQQVTLRCSPKSGHDTVSWYQQALGQGPQFIFQYYEEEERQRGNFPDRFSGHQFPNYSSELNVNALLLGDSALYLCASSLGASQTQYFGPGTRLLVL.

This clone came up a few times. This chain connects TRBV7-9 to TRBJ2-7; D may match TRBD1 or TRBD2 (5 bases each). The V gene lost 5 bases and the J gene lost 6 bases, with 14 bases spanning the gap. The CDR3 sequence is 13 residues long. The germline V gene encodes CDR1 SEHNR and CDR2 FQNEAQ (reference sequence). The CDR3 reads CASSPRGFPEQYF. In DNA form, the CDR3 reads TGTGCCAGCAGCCCCCGGGGCTTCCCCGAGCAGTACTTC.

This chain links TRBV5-1 with TRBJ2-1, with TRBD2 matching 8 bases. In germline, CDR1 is SGHRS, CDR2 YFSETQ. The CDR3 runs to 14 residues. V dropped 10 bases and J dropped 9; count of bases not matched to a gene: 15. CDR3 in DNA: TGCGCCCGCTCTACGTTAGCGGGATGTAGTGAGCAGTTCTTC. Protein sequence: CARSTLAGCSEQFF.

The chain is built from TRBV28 and TRBJ1-6; maybe TRBD1 (5 bases). The CDR3 is 13 amino acids. Germline lookup yields CDR1 MDHEN and CDR2 SYDVKM. V dropped 10 bases and J dropped 10 bases, with 17 bases sitting between them. CDR3 bases: TGTGCCACCTCGAGGAGGGGCAAATCACCCCTCCACTTT. It specifies CATSRRGKSPLHF.

As for this clone: This specimen includes other DNA sequences encoding the same CDR3. The genes are TRBV20-1 and TRBJ1-1; D call uncertain. The V gene's germline CDR1 is DFQATT and CDR2 SNEGSKA (reference sequence). The CDR3 has 11 amino acids. V lost 6 bases and J 1 base, leaving 6 bases between the germline ends. CDR3 bases: TGCAGTGCAAGCCAGAACACTGAAGCTTTCTTT. Protein: CSASQNTEAFF.

V usage is TRBV5-1 and J usage is TRBJ1-6; 7 bases agree with TRBD1. The CDR3 runs to 16 residues. The germline V gene encodes CDR1 SGHRS and CDR2 YFSETQ. V lost 0 bases to trimming and J lost 7 bases; unmatched junction nucleotides: 7. CDR3 nucleotide sequence: TGCGCCAGCAGCTTGGGGGTGACAGGGTTGAATTCACCCCTCCACTTT. This translates into CASSLGVTGLNSPLHF.

This sequence joins TRBV11-2 and TRBJ1-1, with D perhaps TRBD1 (5 bases). This CDR3 comprises 12 residues. CDR1 and CDR2 from the germline V gene are SGHAT and FQNNGV. The V end lost 5 bases, the J end lost 8 bases, and 12 bases lay between the germline ends. CDR3 sequence: CASSLGTPEAFF. CDR3 in DNA: TGTGCCAGCAGCCTAGGGACGCCCGAAGCTTTCTTT.